This T cell receptor beta chain emerged from a study of T cells after yellow fever vaccination. Whole-study context: SMART-Seq v4 Ultra Low Input served to prepare low-cell-number fractions. Study-wide results and limits: The secondary response was weaker but peaked faster, day 5 versus 15.

This clonotype was seen more than once but under ten times. The antigen is undetermined. The length of the CDR3 is 19 residues. J was trimmed by 7 bases and V by 9 bases; bases with no gene match: 22. Germline V CDR1 and CDR2: MNHEY, SVGEGT. TCRdb ran MiXCR on the 5' RACE reads and lists one entry per CDR3 protein. The table records about 320,000 distinct CDR3 sequences, around 4.5% of them present only once. This receptor was taken from a young man who received the YFV17D yellow fever vaccine. The genes are TRBV6-2 or TRBV6-3 and TRBJ2-1; 12 nucleotides agree with TRBD2. Sequences were derived from PBMCs, sampled 15 days after the yellow fever booster vaccination. For the CDR3, the DNA is TGTGCCAGTTCTTCCCCTAGCGGGGGGGCCGCAGGTGTGATAAATGAGCAGTTCTTC. It encodes CASSSPSGGAAGVINEQFF.